These T cell receptor beta chains were read from a single sample in a study of tumor-infiltrating lymphocytes in primary liver carcinoma. One entry per CDR3 protein, called by TCRdb with MiXCR from the multiplex PCR reads. The sample holds more than 95,000 distinct CDR3 sequences, 64% seen once. Sequencing was performed on liver tumor tissue from sampling region 3. These receptors were collected from a woman aged 60-75 years with primary liver carcinoma and hepatitis B virus infection. The CDR3 runs from the conserved cysteine through the conserved F or W. D genes are given only for firm matches. Where a row states a size, it is once, few, many or the class of an expanded clone; other rows omit it.

clone_size,d_call,v_call,j_call,cdr3_nt,cdr3_aa
few,TRBD1,TRBV5-1,TRBJ2-1,TGCGCCAGCAGCTGGGGGACAGTCTCCTACAATGAGCAGTTCTTC,CASSWGTVSYNEQFF
many,TRBD2,TRBV29-1,TRBJ2-1,TGCAGCGCCCGGGGGGGACTAGCGGGAGACGATGAGCAGTTCTTC,CSARGGLAGDDEQFF
.,.,TRBV4-2,TRBJ2-3,TGTGCCAGCAGCCAAGGGGGACTGATCGAAGGTACGCAGTATTTT,CASSQGGLIEGTQYF
.,.,TRBV6-1,TRBJ1-2,TGTACCAGCAGTGACCAACAGGGCTATGGCTACACCTTC,CTSSDQQGYGYTF
many,TRBD2,TRBV14,TRBJ2-3,TGTGCCAGCAGCCACCCTAGCGGGTTCACAGATACGCAGTATTTT,CASSHPSGFTDTQYF
.,.,TRBV11-2,TRBJ2-4,TGTGCCAGCAGCCTGGCAGGACCGATAAACATTCAGTACTTC,CASSLAGPINIQYF
.,.,TRBV18,TRBJ2-5,TGTGCCAGCTCACCACAGAGGGAGACCCAGTACTTC,CASSPQRETQYF
.,.,TRBV5-1,TRBJ1-3,TGCGCCAGCAGCTTGGTGGGCCTTGGGGGAAACACCATATATTTT,CASSLVGLGGNTIYF
.,TRBD2,TRBV6-2/TRBV6-3,TRBJ2-5,TGTGCCAGCAATCACCTCTCTATAGCGGGAGCACGAGAGTCCCAGTACTTC,CASNHLSIAGARESQYF
many,TRBD1,TRBV14,TRBJ1-2,TGTGCCAGCAGCCAAGATCATATGACAGGGCGAGTCTATGGCTACACCTTC,CASSQDHMTGRVYGYTF
.,TRBD1,TRBV11-3,TRBJ2-1,TGTGCCAGCAGCTCCTGGGTAGGGGGCACTAGTGGGGACAATGAGCAGTTCTTC,CASSSWVGGTSGDNEQFF
.,.,TRBV2,TRBJ2-7,TGTGCCAGCAGGGTATCAGGGGTATGGCAGTACTTC,CASRVSGVWQYF
many,TRBD2,TRBV4-1,TRBJ2-4,TGCGCCAGCAGCCCCACCGGACTAGCGGTAACGGTCGCCAAAAACATTCAGTACTTC,CASSPTGLAVTVAKNIQYF
medium-sized,.,TRBV28,TRBJ1-1,TGTGCCAGCAGTTTGGGGGACAAATCTGAAGCTTTCTTT,CASSLGDKSEAFF
.,.,TRBV4-1,TRBJ2-1,TGCGCCAGCAGCCAGGACGGGTCACCCTCCTACAATGGGCAGTTCTTC,CASSQDGSPSYNGQFF
.,TRBD2,TRBV12-3/TRBV12-4,TRBJ2-1,TGTGCCAGCACTCCTAGCGGGAGGGCCATTGGTGAGCAGTTCTTC,CASTPSGRAIGEQFF
many,.,TRBV5-5,TRBJ1-5,TGTGCCAGCAGCTTGGGCCCAGATAAGGTACGGCCCCAGCATTTT,CASSLGPDKVRPQHF
many,TRBD1,TRBV4-2,TRBJ2-1,TGTGCCAGCAGCCGCACAGGGGCCATTGAGCAGTTCTTC,CASSRTGAIEQFF
many,.,TRBV6-2/TRBV6-3,TRBJ2-7,TGTGCCAGCAGTTATATGTACGAGCAGTACTTC,CASSYMYEQYF
many,TRBD1,TRBV14,TRBJ2-7,TGTGCCAGCAGCACTGCACAGGGGAAGGGGCACTACGAGCAGTACTTC,CASSTAQGKGHYEQYF
.,TRBD2,TRBV18,TRBJ2-1,TGTGCCAGCTCGTCCCTAGCGGGAGCCGACAATGAGCAGTTCTTC,CASSSLAGADNEQFF
.,.,TRBV11-2,TRBJ2-1,TGTGCCAGCAGCTTCCCCCCGGGGCAGTATAATGAGCGGTTCTTC,CASSFPPGQYNERFF
.,.,TRBV6-1,TRBJ2-3,TGTGCCAACAGTTTCGGGGAAAATCAGCCCCAGTATTTT,CANSFGENQPQYF
.,TRBD2,TRBV12-3/TRBV12-4,TRBJ2-1,TGTGCCAGCAGTGACCCTAATGGGAGGGCCTACAATGAGCAGTTCTTC,CASSDPNGRAYNEQFF
.,TRBD2,TRBV28,TRBJ2-7,TGTGCCAGCACCTCCGGGGGGGGTCCCTACGAGCAGTACTTC,CASTSGGGPYEQYF
many,TRBD2,TRBV29-1,TRBJ2-1,TGCAGCGTTTCTGAACTCAAGAACGCCCCTAGCGGGTACTACAATGAGCAGTTCTTC,CSVSELKNAPSGYYNEQFF
many,TRBD1,TRBV5-6,TRBJ2-7,TGTGCCAGCAGCTACCCGGACAGGGGCTACGAGCAGTACTTC,CASSYPDRGYEQYF
.,.,TRBV12-3/TRBV12-4,TRBJ1-1,TGTCCCAGCAGTTTAGGGACGGAGGACACTGAAGCTTTCTTT,CPSSLGTEDTEAFF
.,TRBD2,TRBV20-1,TRBJ2-1,TGCAGTGCTAGTAAGAGAAACAAAATAAAGCCGGGACTAGCCGACAATGAGCAGTTCTTC,CSASKRNKIKPGLADNEQFF
.,TRBD2,TRBV7-8,TRBJ2-3,TGTGCCTGCAGCTTATCGCCTGGACTAGCGGCGTATTTT,CACSLSPGLAAYF
.,.,TRBV5-5,TRBJ1-1,TGTGCCAGTAGCCTTCGCGTTTCGGACACTGAAGCTTTCTTT,CASSLRVSDTEAFF
many,TRBD2,TRBV29-1,TRBJ2-1,TGCAGCGTTGAGGGGACTAGCGGGAGGGCCGTTAGTGAGCAGTTCTTC,CSVEGTSGRAVSEQFF
few,.,TRBV12-3/TRBV12-4,TRBJ2-3,TGTGCCAGCAGTTTGGTTGAAGATACGCAGTATTTT,CASSLVEDTQYF
many,.,TRBV29-1,TRBJ1-6,TGCAGCGCCAGGGTAGGGGACTCACCCCTCCACTTT,CSARVGDSPLHF
medium-sized,.,TRBV11-3,TRBJ2-1,TGTGCCAGCAGGGGGGCCGGGTACAATGAGCAGTTCTTC,CASRGAGYNEQFF
.,TRBD2,TRBV11-2,TRBJ2-2,TGTGCCAGCAGCTCTAGAGCGGGGAGTAGGGAGCTGTTTTTT,CASSSRAGSRELFF
.,TRBD2,TRBV29-1,TRBJ2-1,TGCAGCGGCAAGCGGGGCAGCCCCTACAGTGAGCAGTTCTTC,CSGKRGSPYSEQFF
many,TRBD2,TRBV6-2/TRBV6-3,TRBJ2-1,TGTGCCAGCAGTCCCGGGACTAGCGGGAGAGGAACCTACAATGAGCAGTTCTTC,CASSPGTSGRGTYNEQFF
many,.,TRBV28,TRBJ1-1,TGTGCCAGCAGTTCCCCGACAGTGGTACTAGCTTTCTTT,CASSSPTVVLAFF
.,.,TRBV6-1,TRBJ2-7,TGTGCCAGCAGTTTATCCAACGTCCTCTCCTACAAGCAGTACTTC,CASSLSNVLSYKQYF
.,TRBD1,TRBV11-2,TRBJ2-7,TGTGCCAGTAGCCGGACAGGGGCCTACGGGCAGTACTTC,CASSRTGAYGQYF
.,.,TRBV25-1,TRBJ2-3,TGTGCCACCAGTGAAGGGGGCGGGAGAGAGAGGGATACGCAGTATTTT,CATSEGGGRERDTQYF
.,.,TRBV20-1,TRBJ1-5,TGCAGTGCGGCGACCGGGGACCAGCCCCAGCATTTT,CSAATGDQPQHF
.,.,TRBV2,TRBJ1-5,TGTGCCAGCAGTTCGGGGAATCAGCCCCAGCATTTT,CASSSGNQPQHF
.,.,TRBV30,TRBJ2-1,TGTGCCTGGAGATCACATACCCGGCTGGGCGCATTTGGGCAGTTCTTC,CAWRSHTRLGAFGQFF
many,.,TRBV6-6,TRBJ1-1,TGTGCCAGCAGCTATAATAATCCCGGACACGCATGGTCTTTCTTT,CASSYNNPGHAWSFF
.,TRBD2,TRBV7-2,TRBJ2-7,TGTGCCAGCAGCACCGGGACTAGCGGGAGGGCCGACTACCTCGAGCAGTACTTC,CASSTGTSGRADYLEQYF
.,TRBD1,TRBV11-3,TRBJ2-7,TGTGCCAGCAGCCCCGGGACAGGGGGCAACCACGAACAGCACTTC,CASSPGTGGNHEQHF
.,TRBD2,TRBV11-2,TRBJ2-1,TGTGCCAGCAGTTCTGCTAGCGGGAGGGGGAATGAGCAGTTCTTC,CASSSASGRGNEQFF
.,TRBD1,TRBV5-1,TRBJ2-7,TGCGCCAGTAGCTTACCGGGACAGGGGGCTTTCTCCTACGAGCACTACTTC,CASSLPGQGAFSYEHYF
few,TRBD2,TRBV5-1,TRBJ2-7,TGCGCCAGCAGGAAAGGGACTAGCGGACCCTCCTACGAGCAGTACTTC,CASRKGTSGPSYEQYF
.,.,TRBV7-9,TRBJ2-5,TGTGCCAGCAGTCTCGGGGCAGGCCAAGAGACCCAGTACTTC,CASSLGAGQETQYF
.,.,TRBV11-3,TRBJ1-6,TGTGCCAGCAGCCAGACGGATAATAATTCACCCCTCCACTTT,CASSQTDNNSPLHF
.,.,TRBV12-3/TRBV12-4,TRBJ1-5,TGTGTCAGCAGTTTATTGCGTCAGTCCCAGCATTTT,CVSSLLRQSQHF
.,.,TRBV11-2,TRBJ1-5,TGTACCAGCAGCTTAGAACCATCCTACCTCACAGATACGCAGCATTTT,CTSSLEPSYLTDTQHF
.,.,TRBV6-5,TRBJ2-1,TGTGCCAGCAGTTACTCCGGTGAGCAGTTCTTC,CASSYSGEQFF
.,TRBD1,TRBV6-1,TRBJ2-7,TGTGCCAACAACCCTTCGGACAGGAATTACGGGCAGTACTTC,CANNPSDRNYGQYF
.,.,TRBV28,TRBJ2-7,TGTGCCAGCAGTTTAATTAAGAGTTCCCGCGAGCAGTACTTC,CASSLIKSSREQYF
many,.,TRBV6-4,TRBJ2-1,TGTGCCAGCAGTGAGGGGGCGGCCTACAATGAGCAGTTCTTC,CASSEGAAYNEQFF
.,.,TRBV29-1,TRBJ1-1,TGCAGCGTCAGAGGGTATTTGAACACTGAAGCTTTCTTT,CSVRGYLNTEAFF